The present TCR beta chain was sequenced within a study of CD8 T cells in ankylosing spondylitis. Germline CDR1 SGHVS, CDR2 FNYEAQ. This CDR3 region has 13 residues. V was clipped by 1 base and J by 6 bases; unmatched bases: 3. General study results and limits: From matched ankylosing spondylitis synovial fluid, disease-linked clones were reportedly recovered at significantly enriched levels. A number of the motif variants had already been described in reactive arthritis synovial fluid and blood. Characteristic, it appeared, of ankylosing spondylitis blood was a TCR beta motif of fewer than 10 highly homologous variants.

Via MiXCR, TCRdb re-called the 5' RACE reads, giving one row per CDR3 protein. This table holds around 140,000 distinct CDR3 sequences, over 15% found once. The table lists this clonotype with a few counts. Antigen specificity is unknown. The rearrangement uses TRBV7-6 and TRBJ2-7, with 7 nucleotides matching TRBD1. Sample: blood, either unsorted or a sorted T cell fraction (not recorded which). This clonotype was sampled from a male donor with ankylosing spondylitis. CDR3 DNA: TGTGCCAGCAGCTTAGAGGGGGCCTCCGAGCAGTACTTC. Translation: CASSLEGASEQYF.